This T cell receptor beta chain originates from a study of T cell clonality in common variable immunodeficiency. The study, taken as a whole, reports: Fewer deletions and N-nucleotide insertions were reportedly seen in common variable immunodeficiency TCR beta sequences.

Assay: immunoSEQ multiplex PCR; the TCRdb copy retains only in-frame clones and omits some. The sample gives about 19,000 clones, none seen only once, and the top ten clones hold about 25%. This clone was detected only a few times. As yet, its antigen is unknown. The CDR3 is cut off 3 residues early in the read; its end comes from the germline J gene. Germline V gene data show CDR1 as KGHSH and CDR2 as LQKENI. The CDR3 is 14 amino acids. Trimming left V 3 bases short and J 1 base short, with 10 bases between. This sequence joins TRBV18 and TRBJ2-7, with D maybe TRBD1 (6 bases). Source material: peripheral blood mononuclear cells. The source of this sequence is a human donor with common variable immunodeficiency. CDR3 sequence reads: CASSPLTGSYEQYF. CDR3 bases read: TGTGCCAGCTCACCCTTAACAGGGTCCTACGAG.